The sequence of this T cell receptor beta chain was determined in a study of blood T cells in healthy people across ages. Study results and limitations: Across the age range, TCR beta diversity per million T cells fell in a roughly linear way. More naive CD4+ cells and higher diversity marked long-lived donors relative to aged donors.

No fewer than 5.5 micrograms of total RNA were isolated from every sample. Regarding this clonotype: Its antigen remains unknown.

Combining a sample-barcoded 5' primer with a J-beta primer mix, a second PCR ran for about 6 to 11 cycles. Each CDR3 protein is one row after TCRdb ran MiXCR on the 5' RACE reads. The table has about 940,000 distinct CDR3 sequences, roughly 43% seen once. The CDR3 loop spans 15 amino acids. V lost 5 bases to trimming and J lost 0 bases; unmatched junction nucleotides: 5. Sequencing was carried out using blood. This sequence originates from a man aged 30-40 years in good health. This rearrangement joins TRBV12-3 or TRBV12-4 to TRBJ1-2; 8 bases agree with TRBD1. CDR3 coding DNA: TGTGCCAGCAGTCCAATGGACAGGGCTAACTATGGCTACACCTTC. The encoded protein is CASSPMDRANYGYTF.